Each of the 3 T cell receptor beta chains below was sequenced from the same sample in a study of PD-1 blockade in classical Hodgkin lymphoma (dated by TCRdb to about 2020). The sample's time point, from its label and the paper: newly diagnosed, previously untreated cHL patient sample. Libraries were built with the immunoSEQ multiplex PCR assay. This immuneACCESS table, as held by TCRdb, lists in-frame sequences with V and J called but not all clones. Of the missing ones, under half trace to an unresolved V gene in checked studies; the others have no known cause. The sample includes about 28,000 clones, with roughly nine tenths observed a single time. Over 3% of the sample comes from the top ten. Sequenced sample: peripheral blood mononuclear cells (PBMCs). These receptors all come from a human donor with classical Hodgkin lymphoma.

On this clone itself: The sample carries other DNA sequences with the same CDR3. The CDR3 DNA sequence: TGCAGCGTGGGACAGGGGGGAAATCAGCCCCAGCATTTT. Translated: CSVGQGGNQPQHF. This chain links TRBV29-1 with TRBJ1-5; 11 nucleotides agree with TRBD1. Germline lookup yields CDR1 SQVTM and CDR2 ANQGSEA. The CDR3 extends over 13 amino acids. Trimming at V came to 6 bases and at J to 4 bases, leaving 2 bases not matched to a gene.

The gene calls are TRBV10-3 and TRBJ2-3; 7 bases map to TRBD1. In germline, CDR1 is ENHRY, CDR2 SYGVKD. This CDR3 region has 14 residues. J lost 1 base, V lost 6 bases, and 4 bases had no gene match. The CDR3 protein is CAIRPTGRTDTQYF. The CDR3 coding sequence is TGTGCCATCAGGCCGACAGGGCGCACAGATACGCAGTATTTT.

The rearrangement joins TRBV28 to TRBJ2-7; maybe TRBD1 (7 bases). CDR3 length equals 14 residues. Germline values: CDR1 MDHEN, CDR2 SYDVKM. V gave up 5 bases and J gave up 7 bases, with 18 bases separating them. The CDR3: CASSKGGRGREQYF. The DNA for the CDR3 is TGTGCCAGCAGTAAGGGGGGAAGGGGGCGTGAGCAGTACTTC.